This TCR beta chain derives from a study of blood T cell repertoires in COVID-19. Repertoires were generated with immunoSEQ multiplex PCR, while TCRdb's copy carries only in-frame clones and drops some. This sample has roughly 67,000 clones, with 75% to 85% found just once. Germline V gene sequence: CDR1 LNHDA, CDR2 SQIVND (reference sequence). The J segment lost 10 bases and the V segment lost 1 base, leaving 12 bases of the junction unmatched. The CDR3 spans 16 residues. Material for sequencing was peripheral blood. The J gene is TRBJ2-3, the V gene TRBV19; the match to TRBD1 covers 9 bases. The source of this sequence is a woman aged 55 to 70 with acute or convalescent COVID-19. The CDR3 sequence: CASSIVGTGITDPQYF. The CDR3 DNA reads TGTGCCAGTAGTATAGTAGGGACAGGGATAACGGATCCGCAGTATTTT.